This TCR beta chain was sequenced for a study of immune reconstitution after stem cell transplant in scleroderma. V lost 5 bases to trimming and J lost 5 bases; unmatched junction nucleotides: 9. Germline CDR1 is LNHNV and CDR2 is YYDKDF (reference sequence). CDR3 size: 15 residues. TCRdb passed the RT-PCR reads through MiXCR, listing each CDR3 protein once. This table has 2,000 to 3,000 distinct CDR3 sequences, about a tenth appearing once. This sample was gathered before or after autologous hematopoietic stem cell transplantation (not recorded which). The rearrangement uses TRBV15 and TRBJ2-5; 9 nucleotides line up with TRBD1. The sequence was collected from a female donor with systemic sclerosis. The CDR3 here is CATSDDRGRGETQYF. The CDR3 DNA sequence: TGTGCCACCAGCGACGACAGGGGGAGAGGGGAGACCCAGTACTTC.